These 14 T cell receptor beta chains were all obtained from the same sample, sequenced in a study of T-cell memory formation after mild COVID-19. TCRdb reanalysed the 5' RACE reads using MiXCR and keeps one entry per CDR3 protein. Of about 500,000 distinct CDR3 sequences listed, about a fifth are singletons. Input material: PBMCs or a T cell subset sorted from them (not recorded which). These receptors came from an adult woman who had mild COVID-19 (a few samples of this study predate the infection). Cell type and time point are not known.

This clonotype was detected only a few times. The V call is TRBV10-3, the J call TRBJ2-1, with unresolved D. Germline CDR1 reads ENHRY; CDR2 reads SYGVKD. V shed 5 bases and J shed 7 bases, with 9 bases lying between them. The CDR3 is 12 amino acids. CDR3 sequence: CAISPNLNEQFF. As DNA, the CDR3 is TGTGCCATCAGTCCGAATTTAAATGAGCAGTTCTTC.

The genes are TRBV21-1 and TRBJ2-5; the DNA was not compared with TRBD1, the D call given in the table. TRBV21-1 is recorded as a pseudogene. The CDR3 sequence is 19 residues long. The CDR3 reads CASSKTSGTGGAKRETQYF. CDR3 DNA: TGTGCCAGCAGCAAAACCTCCGGGACAGGGGGCGCCAAGCGAGAGACCCAGTACTTC.

The genes are TRBV18 and TRBJ1-1; D remains ambiguous. Trimming cost V 7 bases and J 1 base, with 10 bases left between them. The CDR3 runs 13 residues. The germline CDR1 and CDR2 sequences are KGHSH and LQKENI. CDR3 bases: TGTGCCAGCTTGAACAGTAGGAACACTGAAGCTTTCTTT. Amino acids: CASLNSRNTEAFF.

This clonotype was counted only a few times. The rearrangement joins TRBV28 to TRBJ2-5, with D maybe TRBD1 (6 bases). The CDR3 sequence is 15 residues long. Germline CDR1 reads MDHEN; CDR2 reads SYDVKM. Trimming cost V 6 bases and J 1 base, with 15 bases left between them. In nucleotides, the CDR3 is TGTGCCAGCAGCCACCAACAGGGCACCCAAGAGACCCAGTACTTC. Its translation: CASSHQQGTQETQYF.

This clonotype occurred a few times. The CDR3 sequence is CASSVRYSSSYNEQFF. The CDR3 DNA is TGTGCCAGCAGCGTACGGTACAGTAGCTCCTACAATGAGCAGTTCTTC. The chain recombines TRBV9 with TRBJ2-1; D not resolved. Germline CDR1 is SGDLS and CDR2 is YYNGEE. The CDR3 spans 16 residues. V lost 1 base and J 0 bases, leaving 11 bases between the germline ends.

This chain connects TRBV20-1 to TRBJ1-1; no reliable D call. Germline lookup yields CDR1 DFQATT and CDR2 SNEGSKA (reference sequence). This CDR3 contains 14 residues. V dropped 5 bases and J dropped 3 bases, with 16 bases sitting between them. The CDR3 DNA reads TGCAGTGCTCATCACCGGGCCGGTTACACTGAAGCTTTCTTT. This encodes CSAHHRAGYTEAFF.

This clonotype has a count of ten or more. The genes are TRBV5-1 and TRBJ2-3, with D perhaps being TRBD1 or TRBD2 (5 bases each). This CDR3 spans 16 amino acids. Germline lookup yields CDR1 SGHRS and CDR2 YFSETQ. With 1 base removed from V and 0 bases from J, the gap between germline ends came to 12 bases. The CDR3 DNA sequence: TGCGCCAGCAGCTTGAGTCTGAGGGGAAGCACAGATACGCAGTATTTT. Protein product: CASSLSLRGSTDTQYF.

This rearrangement joins TRBV12-3 or TRBV12-4 to TRBJ1-5; D may be TRBD1 (5 bases). The CDR3 extends over 17 amino acids. V was cut by 5 bases and J by 0 bases, with 17 bases left in between. The CDR3 nucleotides are TGTGCCAGCAGTGTAAGGGGCGGAGGACATAGCAATCAGCCCCAGCATTTT. Protein product: CASSVRGGGHSNQPQHF.

As DNA, the CDR3 is TGTGCCAGCAGGCCGACAGGGAACCGCGGGTACGAGCAGTACTTC. Its protein product is CASRPTGNRGYEQYF. The chain employs TRBV12-3 or TRBV12-4 and TRBJ2-7; the match to TRBD1 covers 7 bases. There are 15 residues in the CDR3. The V segment lost 6 bases and the J segment 4 bases; nucleotides outside the gene matches: 12.

This clonotype was counted a few times. The chain joins TRBV6-5 to TRBJ1-4; unclear D gene. This CDR3 contains 12 residues. The germline V gene encodes CDR1 MNHEY and CDR2 SVGAGI. V lost 10 bases and J 6 bases, leaving 12 bases between the germline ends. CDR3 loop: CATQGLDEKLFF. The CDR3 nucleotides are TGTGCCACCCAAGGACTTGATGAAAAACTGTTTTTT.

The chain has TRBV27 and TRBJ2-4; 9 bases match TRBD2. The CDR3 loop spans 19 amino acids. V lost 5 bases and J lost 0; bases outside the gene matches: 14. Germline V gene sequence: CDR1 MNHEY, CDR2 SMNVEV (reference sequence). The CDR3 bases are TGTGCCAGCAGTCCCGCCCGGACTAGCGTAGCGTTAGCCAAAAACATTCAGTACTTC. Translating gives CASSPARTSVALAKNIQYF.

The V gene is TRBV2, the J gene TRBJ2-2, with D hard to call. Germline V gene sequence: CDR1 SNHLY, CDR2 FYNNEI. The CDR3 consists of 14 residues. V dropped 1 base and J dropped 3 bases, with 6 bases sitting between them. The CDR3 bases are TGTGCCAGCAGTGAAGGCGAGTACACCGGGGAGCTGTTTTTT. Its translation is CASSEGEYTGELFF.

The table lists this clonotype with a few counts. CDR3 residues: CASSEIAGGVYEQYF. CDR3 coding DNA: TGTGCCAGCAGTGAAATAGCGGGGGGTGTATACGAGCAGTACTTC. The chain has TRBV2 and TRBJ2-7; 10 bases agree with TRBD2. Trimming at V came to 2 bases and at J to 4 bases, leaving 5 bases not matched to a gene. In germline, CDR1 is SNHLY, CDR2 FYNNEI. The CDR3 is made up of 15 amino acids.

This clonotype has just a few counts. The chain has TRBV20-1 and TRBJ2-3; TRBD2 aligns across 8 bases. The CDR3 covers 14 residues. The trim removed 0 bases at V and 4 bases at J, leaving 3 bases unmatched. Germline V gene sequence: CDR1 DFQATT, CDR2 SNEGSKA (reference sequence). The CDR3 loop reads CSARERGGSDTQYF. The CDR3 DNA is TGCAGTGCTAGAGAACGGGGGGGCTCAGATACGCAGTATTTT.